In its sample, the clone carrying this T cell receptor (beta chain) was seen many times. These data come from a study of T cells in Graves' hyperthyroidism and ophthalmopathy. Authors of the study amplified TCR beta CDR3 regions from RNA transcripts. HTBI primers drove first-round RT-PCR of the TCR CDR3. Via MiXCR, TCRdb re-called the multiplex PCR reads, giving one row per CDR3 protein. The table has approximately 720,000 distinct CDR3 sequences, under 20% seen once; the top ten hold 16%. The blood specimen was taken at initial hyperthyroidism diagnosis, before any ophthalmopathy symptoms. The V end lost 0 bases, the J end lost 5 bases, and 11 bases lay between the germline ends. The CDR3 is made up of 14 amino acids. Germline loops: CDR1 SEHNR, CDR2 FQNEAQ (reference sequence).

The sequenced material came from blood. The sequence was obtained from a woman in her 50s with Graves' hyperthyroidism that later progressed to Graves' ophthalmopathy. V is TRBV7-9 and J is TRBJ2-7; D possibly corresponds to TRBD2 (5 bases). The CDR3 bases are TGTGCCAGCAGCTTAGCGCACGGGGTGGACGAGCAGTACTTC. This translates into CASSLAHGVDEQYF.